The next 18 T cell receptor beta chains were all read from a single sample in a study of CD8 T cells in Susac syndrome. RNA in amounts of 0.5 to 1 ug was reverse transcribed with random hexamers. TCRdb passed the immunoSEQ multiplex PCR reads through MiXCR, listing each CDR3 protein once. This sample yields some 130,000 distinct CDR3 sequences, of which roughly 80% are seen a single time; around 0.5% belongs to the top ten. Sequenced: CD8+ T cells from PBMCs. These receptors were taken from a human donor with multiple sclerosis.

J is TRBJ2-3 and V is TRBV30, with D tentatively TRBD1 (5 bases). The CDR3 is 11 residues long. V lost 4 bases and J lost 10, with 12 bases in between. Per germline, CDR1 GTSNPN and CDR2 SVGIG (reference sequence). CDR3 region: CAWTDSLAQYF. In DNA, the CDR3 is TGTGCCTGGACTGACAGTCTCGCGCAGTATTTT.

The chain's CDR3 is CATRKSSWGRYTSYEQYF. The CDR3 nucleotides are TGTGCCACCAGGAAGAGTTCCTGGGGGAGGTATACTTCATACGAGCAGTACTTC. This rearrangement joins TRBV15 to TRBJ2-7; weak D call: TRBD2 (6 bases). This CDR3 contains 18 residues. Trimming removed 6 bases from V and 4 bases from J, with 28 bases in between. CDR1 is LNHNV, CDR2 YYDKDF, per germline (reference sequence).

The V gene is TRBV2, the J gene TRBJ2-1; TRBD2 matches at 7 bases. This CDR3 is built from 17 residues. Trimming at V came to 2 bases and at J to 7 bases, leaving 14 bases not matched to a gene. The germline V gene encodes CDR1 SNHLY and CDR2 FYNNEI. The CDR3 DNA follows: TGTGCCAGCAGTGAATGGGGGGGTAGGGGAGGTAGGAATGAGCAGTTCTTC. This codes for CASSEWGGRGGRNEQFF.

CDR3: CASSISSGSSYNEQFF. Here the CDR3 DNA reads TGTGCCAGTAGTATTTCTAGCGGGAGTTCCTACAATGAGCAGTTCTTC. The chain carries TRBV19 and TRBJ2-1, with TRBD2 identical over 10 bases. V lost 3 bases, J lost 1 base, and 3 bases stayed unmatched. The CDR3 extends over 16 amino acids. Germline V gene data show CDR1 as LNHDA and CDR2 as SQIVND (reference sequence).

This rearrangement joins TRBV6-5 to TRBJ1-3, with D uncertain. Germline V gives CDR1 MNHEY, CDR2 SVGAGI. V gave up 0 bases and J gave up 0 bases, with 6 bases separating them. CDR3 length equals 15 residues. The CDR3 nucleotides read TGTGCCAGCAGTTACTCGAGCGGCTCTGGAAACACCATATATTTT. Its protein product is CASSYSSGSGNTIYF.

The chain is built from TRBV28 and TRBJ1-1; perhaps TRBD1 as D (5 bases). This CDR3 comprises 13 residues. Germline CDR1 reads MDHEN; CDR2 reads SYDVKM. Trimming cost V 7 bases and J 0 bases, with 9 bases left between them. CDR3 amino acids: CASKSGMNTEAFF. CDR3 DNA: TGTGCCAGCAAATCAGGGATGAACACTGAAGCTTTCTTT.

This clonotype has just a few counts. The chain uses TRBV4-1 and TRBJ1-2; 8 nucleotides align to TRBD1. The J segment lost 2 bases and the V segment lost 5 bases, leaving 10 bases of the junction unmatched. There are 16 residues in the CDR3. Germline V CDR1 and CDR2: MGHRA, YSYEKL. This CDR3 is CASSYSHRGANYGYTF. DNA for the CDR3: TGCGCCAGCAGCTACTCTCACAGGGGGGCGAACTATGGCTACACCTTC.

The chain is built from TRBV6-2 or TRBV6-3 and TRBJ2-7; D not certain. Germline CDR1 reads MNHEY; CDR2 reads SVGEGT. Trimming took 6 bases from V and 4 from J, leaving 10 bases between them. The CDR3 sequence is 12 residues long. Written as DNA, the CDR3 is TGTGCCAGCAGCCGCGGTAATTACGAGCAGTACGTC. It translates to CASSRGNYEQYV.

The CDR3: CASSQAVAGAGNEQFF. The CDR3, as DNA: TGTGCCAGCAGCCAAGCTGTAGCGGGGGCTGGGAATGAGCAGTTCTTC. The V call is TRBV14, the J call TRBJ2-1; TRBD2 matches 9 bases. J gave up 7 bases and V 1 base, and 8 bases lay outside the gene matches. The CDR3 covers 16 residues. CDR1 and CDR2 from the germline V gene are SGHDN and FVKESK.

This clonotype was observed once. The chain employs TRBV2 and TRBJ1-5; perhaps TRBD1 as D (6 bases). The CDR3 sequence is 15 residues long. V dropped 7 bases and J dropped 5 bases, with 18 bases sitting between them. CDR1 and CDR2 (germline): SNHLY, FYNNEI. The CDR3 protein is CASKGSGAFYQPQHF. Here the CDR3 DNA reads TGTGCCAGCAAAGGATCAGGGGCTTTTTATCAGCCCCAGCATTTT.

The rearrangement joins TRBV13 to TRBJ1-6, with no clear D. The V and J ends lost 8 bases and 7 bases respectively, with 9 bases between them. This CDR3 has 12 residues. From germline, CDR1 is PRHDT and CDR2 FYEKMQ (reference sequence). This CDR3 is CASGEQNSPLHF. CDR3 in DNA: TGTGCCAGCGGCGAACAGAATTCACCCCTCCACTTT.

This clonotype was detected only a few times. The rearrangement links TRBV27 to TRBJ1-1; no clear D. The germline gives CDR1 MNHEY, CDR2 SMNVEV (reference sequence). V lost 4 bases, J lost 1 base, and 10 bases lay in between. CDR3 length: 14 amino acids. CDR3 region: CASSSLSSNTEAFF. The CDR3, as DNA: TGTGCCAGCAGTTCCCTCTCATCGAACACTGAAGCTTTCTTT.

This chain joins TRBV4-1 and TRBJ1-5; no reliable D call. V lost 1 base and J 3 bases, leaving 13 bases between the germline ends. Per germline, CDR1 MGHRA and CDR2 YSYEKL. The CDR3 runs 16 residues. Here the CDR3 DNA reads TGCGCCAGCAGCCAAGGAGTCTGGGCTGACAATCAGCCCCAGCATTTT. Translating gives CASSQGVWADNQPQHF.

The rearrangement joins TRBV19 to TRBJ1-1; tentatively, D is TRBD1 (5 bases). Germline assignment: CDR1 LNHDA and CDR2 SQIVND (reference sequence). Trimming cost V 6 bases and J 1 base, with 9 bases left between them. The CDR3 is 13 residues long. In DNA form, the CDR3 reads TGTGCCAGTAGATGGGGCACGAACACTGAAGCTTTCTTT. Encoded protein: CASRWGTNTEAFF.

The V gene is TRBV2, the J gene TRBJ2-2; D perhaps matches TRBD1 (5 bases). The CDR3 has 16 amino acids. Trimming shortened V by 2 bases and J by 1 base, and 11 bases separated the two germline ends. Germline lookup yields CDR1 SNHLY and CDR2 FYNNEI. The CDR3: CASSEPLTGNTGELFF. The CDR3 region has the DNA TGTGCCAGCAGTGAACCCCTAACAGGGAACACCGGGGAGCTGTTTTTT.

The chain is built from TRBV3-1 and TRBJ1-1; 7 nucleotides match TRBD1. The trim removed 4 bases at V and 3 bases at J, leaving 17 bases unmatched. Per the germline V gene, CDR1 is LGHDT and CDR2 is YNNKEL (reference sequence). The CDR3 contains 18 residues. This CDR3 is CASSLLGQALRGDTEAFF. CDR3 in DNA: TGTGCCAGCAGCCTACTCGGACAGGCCCTCAGAGGGGACACTGAAGCTTTCTTT.

This sequence joins TRBV29-1 and TRBJ2-1; D possibly corresponds to TRBD2 (6 bases). The ends were cut back, 3 bases at V and 9 bases at J, with 12 bases in the middle. In germline, CDR1 is SQVTM, CDR2 ANQGSEA. The CDR3 runs 12 residues. The CDR3 nucleotides are TGCAGCGTTGAGTTGGGGGGTACTGAGCAGTTCTTC. Protein: CSVELGGTEQFF.

This rearrangement joins TRBV18 to TRBJ2-7; 12 positions match TRBD2. The CDR3 contains 18 residues. V gave up 3 bases and J gave up 4 bases; unmatched junction bases: 13. Looked up from germline, CDR1 is KGHSH and CDR2 is LQKENI. The DNA for the CDR3 is TGTGCCAGCTCACCGACGACGGCTACGACTAGCGGGGGATACGAGCAGTACTTC. Protein product: CASSPTTATTSGGYEQYF.